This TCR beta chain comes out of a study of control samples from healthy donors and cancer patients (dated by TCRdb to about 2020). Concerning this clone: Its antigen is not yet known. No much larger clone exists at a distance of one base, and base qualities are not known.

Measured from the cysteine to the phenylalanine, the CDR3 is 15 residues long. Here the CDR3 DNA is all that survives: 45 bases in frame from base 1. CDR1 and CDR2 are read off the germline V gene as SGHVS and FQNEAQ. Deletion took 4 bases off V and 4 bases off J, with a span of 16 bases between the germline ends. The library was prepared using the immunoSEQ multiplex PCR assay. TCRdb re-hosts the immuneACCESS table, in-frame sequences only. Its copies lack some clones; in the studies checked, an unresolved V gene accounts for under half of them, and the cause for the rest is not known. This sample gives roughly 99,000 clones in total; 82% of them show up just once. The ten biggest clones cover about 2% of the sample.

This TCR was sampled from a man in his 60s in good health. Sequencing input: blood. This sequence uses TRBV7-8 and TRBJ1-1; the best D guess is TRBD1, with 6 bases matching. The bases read TGTGCCAGCAGCTCCCAGGGGCACGGTGTCACTGAAGCTTTCTTT. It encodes CASSSQGHGVTEAFF.